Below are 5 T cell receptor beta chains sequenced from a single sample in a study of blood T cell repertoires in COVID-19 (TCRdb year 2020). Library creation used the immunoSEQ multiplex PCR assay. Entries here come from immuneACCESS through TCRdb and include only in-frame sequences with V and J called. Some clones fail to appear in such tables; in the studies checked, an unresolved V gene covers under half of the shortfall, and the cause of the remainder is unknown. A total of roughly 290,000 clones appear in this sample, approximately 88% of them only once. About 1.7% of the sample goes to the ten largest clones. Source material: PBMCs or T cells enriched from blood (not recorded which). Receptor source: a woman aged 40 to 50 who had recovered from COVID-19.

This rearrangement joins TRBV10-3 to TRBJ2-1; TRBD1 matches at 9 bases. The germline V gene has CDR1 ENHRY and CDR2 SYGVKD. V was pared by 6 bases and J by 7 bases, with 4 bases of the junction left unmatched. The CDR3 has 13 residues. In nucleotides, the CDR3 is TGTGCCATCAGGGCCGGGACAGGGAATGAGCAGTTCTTC. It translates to CAIRAGTGNEQFF.

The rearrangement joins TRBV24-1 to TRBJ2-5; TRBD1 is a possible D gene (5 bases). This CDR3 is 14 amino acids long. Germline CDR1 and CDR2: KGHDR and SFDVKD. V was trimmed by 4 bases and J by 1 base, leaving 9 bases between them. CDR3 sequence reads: CATSEPDSQETQYF. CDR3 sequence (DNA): TGTGCCACCAGTGAACCTGACAGCCAAGAGACCCAGTACTTC.

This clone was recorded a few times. CDR3 protein: CAISSSSSGNTIYF. The CDR3 DNA follows: TGTGCCATCAGTTCCTCGAGCTCTGGAAACACCATATATTTT. The rearrangement links TRBV10-3 to TRBJ1-3; D remains ambiguous. With 5 bases removed from V and 0 bases from J, the gap between germline ends came to 8 bases. Germline loops: CDR1 ENHRY, CDR2 SYGVKD. The CDR3 is 14 amino acids.

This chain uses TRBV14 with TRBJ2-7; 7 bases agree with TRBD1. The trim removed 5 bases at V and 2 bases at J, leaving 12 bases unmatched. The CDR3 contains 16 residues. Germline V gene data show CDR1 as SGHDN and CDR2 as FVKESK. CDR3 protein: CASSSQNRGYTYEQYF. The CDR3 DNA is TGTGCCAGCAGCTCGCAGAACAGGGGCTATACCTACGAGCAGTACTTC.

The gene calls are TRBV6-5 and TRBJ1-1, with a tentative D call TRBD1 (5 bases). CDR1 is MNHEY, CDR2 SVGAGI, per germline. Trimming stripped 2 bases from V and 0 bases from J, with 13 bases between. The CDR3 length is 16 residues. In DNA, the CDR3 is TGTGCCAGCAGTTACCCCCAGGGTGGGTTGAACACTGAAGCTTTCTTT. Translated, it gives CASSYPQGGLNTEAFF.